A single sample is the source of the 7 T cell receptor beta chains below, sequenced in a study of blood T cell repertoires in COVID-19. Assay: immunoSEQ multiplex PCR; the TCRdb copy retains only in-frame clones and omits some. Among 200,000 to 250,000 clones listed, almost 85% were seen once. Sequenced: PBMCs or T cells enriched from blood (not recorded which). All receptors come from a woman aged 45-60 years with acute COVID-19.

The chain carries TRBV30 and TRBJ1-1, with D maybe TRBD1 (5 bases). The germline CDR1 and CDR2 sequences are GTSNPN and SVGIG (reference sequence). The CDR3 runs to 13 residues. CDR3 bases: TGTGCTCTGACAGCAGGAATGAACACTGAAGCTTTCTTT. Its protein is CALTAGMNTEAFF.

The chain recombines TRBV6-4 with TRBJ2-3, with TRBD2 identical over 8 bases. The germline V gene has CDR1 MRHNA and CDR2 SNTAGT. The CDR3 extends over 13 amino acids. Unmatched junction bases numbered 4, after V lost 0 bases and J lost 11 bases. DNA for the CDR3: TGTGCCAGCAGTGACTCGTTAGCGGGGAAGCAGTATTTT. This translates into CASSDSLAGKQYF.

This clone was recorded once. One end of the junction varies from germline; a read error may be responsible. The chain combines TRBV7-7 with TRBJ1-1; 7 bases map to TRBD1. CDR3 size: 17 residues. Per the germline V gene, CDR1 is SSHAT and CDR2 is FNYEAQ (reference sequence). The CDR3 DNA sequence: TGTGCTAGCAGCTTATTCCCCCCCGGGACAGAGTACACTGAAGCTTTCTTT. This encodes CASSLFPPGTEYTEAFF.

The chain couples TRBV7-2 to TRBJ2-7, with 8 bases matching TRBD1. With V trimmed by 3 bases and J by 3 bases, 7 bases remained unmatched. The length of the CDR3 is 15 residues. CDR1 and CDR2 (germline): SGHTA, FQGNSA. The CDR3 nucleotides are TGTGCCAGCAGCTTGGAAGGGACAGGCCTCTACGAGCAGTACTTC. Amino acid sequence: CASSLEGTGLYEQYF.

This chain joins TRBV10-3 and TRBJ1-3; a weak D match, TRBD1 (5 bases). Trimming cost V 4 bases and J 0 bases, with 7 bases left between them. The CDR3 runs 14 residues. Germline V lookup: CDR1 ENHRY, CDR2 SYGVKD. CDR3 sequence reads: CAISGQSSGNTIYF. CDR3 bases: TGTGCCATCAGTGGACAGTCCTCTGGAAACACCATATATTTT.

CDR3 sequence: CASSPGGNQITGELFF. The CDR3 nucleotides are TGTGCCAGCTCACCCGGGGGGAATCAGATCACCGGGGAGCTGTTTTTT. This chain connects TRBV18 to TRBJ2-2; 7 bases are shared with TRBD2. Trimming removed 3 bases from V and 4 bases from J; junction bases left unmatched: 8. The CDR3 runs 16 residues. The germline CDR1 and CDR2 sequences are KGHSH and LQKENI.

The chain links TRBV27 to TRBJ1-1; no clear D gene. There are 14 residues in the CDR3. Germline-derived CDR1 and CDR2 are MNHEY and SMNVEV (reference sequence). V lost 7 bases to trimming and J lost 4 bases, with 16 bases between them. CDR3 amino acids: CASTSPWAGTEAFF. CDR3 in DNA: TGTGCCAGCACCAGCCCATGGGCAGGCACTGAAGCTTTCTTT.